This TCR beta chain was recovered during a study of identical twins. The CDR3 loop spans 15 amino acids. V lost 3 bases, J lost 8 bases, and 8 bases stayed unmatched. Germline V gene data show CDR1 as SGHRS and CDR2 as YFSETQ. Overall study results and limits: Beta out-of-frame sequences showed weaker excess sharing between twins. Cross-sectional statistics, not tracking of the same donors, supported the conclusions.

Template switching added a universal primer binding site, and final cDNA carried unique molecular identifiers. TCRdb re-analysed the 5' RACE reads in MiXCR, keeping a single row per CDR3 protein. The sample has about 240,000 distinct CDR3 sequences; roughly 13% are singletons. A word on this clonotype: Its target is not known.

The sample was also reused in another study, on yellow fever vaccine responses in identical twins. That publication notes: Twins reportedly had a vaccine T cell response that seemed partly convergent, partly personalized.

The rearrangement links TRBV5-1 to TRBJ1-6; 7 bases fit TRBD1. Specimen: memory (CD45RO+) T cells sorted from blood. The clonotype comes from a young woman in good health. The CDR3 loop is CASSSSTGKHSPLHF. The CDR3 DNA reads TGCGCCAGCAGCTCGTCGACAGGGAAGCATTCACCCCTCCACTTT.